The T cell receptor beta chain described here comes from a study of blood T cell repertoires in COVID-19. About the study: Both acute and convalescent COVID-19 samples were obtained from the United States, Italy and Spain.

The protocol was immunoSEQ multiplex PCR, while the TCRdb copy is restricted to in-frame clones and leaves out a portion. This table holds some 170,000 clones, around 81% found once. This CDR3 has 18 residues. Seattle researchers signed up patients amid active infection and tracked them longitudinally. Specimen: peripheral blood. This chain connects TRBV21-1 to TRBJ2-3; the listed D gene, TRBD1, was not tested against the DNA. TRBV21-1 is annotated as a pseudogene. This sequence originates from a woman in her thirties or forties with COVID-19, enrolled during active disease. CDR3 protein: CASTRTGFIPFGTDTQYF. The CDR3 nucleotides are TGTGCCAGCACCAGGACAGGCTTTATCCCCTTCGGCACAGATACGCAGTATTTT.